The TCR beta chain described here comes from a study of shared clonotypes between healthy human individuals. The study, taken as a whole, reports: Tissue TCR repertoires likely differ from these blood-only repertoires.

Points on this clone: The antigen remains unidentified.

Clones were read by immunoSEQ multiplex PCR, and TCRdb kept only the in-frame ones, dropping some. The table has around 1,100,000 clones, around 77% seen once. CDR3 length: 16 amino acids. Germline values: CDR1 SGHDT, CDR2 YYEEEE. V shed 4 bases, J shed 2 bases, and the junction held 7 bases outside the gene matches. Sequencing used memory CD4+ T cells from PBMCs. The subset denotes: CD45RA-negative fraction. This receptor was obtained from a man between 18 and 29 years old in good health. Some clones in this sample may be carry-over from other donors' samples. The V call is TRBV5-6, the J call TRBJ2-2; 8 bases agree with TRBD2. The CDR3 region is CASSALAGINTGELFF. The CDR3 DNA follows: TGTGCCAGCAGCGCCTTAGCGGGGATAAACACCGGGGAGCTGTTTTTT.